The clone carrying this TCR beta chain was counted between two and nine times. Its antigen is unknown. Germline CDR1 is SGHVS and CDR2 is FQNEAQ. V was pared by 2 bases and J by 1 base, with 16 bases between. CDR3 length equals 17 residues. This entry comes from a study of T cell responses to AZD1222 COVID-19 vaccine. Study-wide findings and caveats: Just six AZD1222 recipients tested seropositive at baseline.

Clones were read by immunoSEQ multiplex PCR, and TCRdb kept only the in-frame ones, dropping some. Altogether 130,000 to 150,000 clones are present, 82% being singletons, with the ten largest covering about 3.8%. This TCR was sampled from an adult in good health. This specimen was peripheral blood, taken on day 0 of MenACWY control vaccination. This chain uses TRBV7-8 with TRBJ2-3; the D gene is possibly TRBD1 (5 bases). CDR3 sequence (DNA): TGTGCCAGCAGCTTAACGCCTGGCAGGGAAGGCACAGATACGCAGTATTTT. Encoded protein: CASSLTPGREGTDTQYF.